By share, the clone carrying this T cell receptor beta chain ranks as medium-sized (0.01 to 0.1%). Germline V lookup: CDR1 SNHLY, CDR2 FYNNEI. This CDR3 is 12 amino acids long. V lost 0 bases to trimming and J lost 9 bases, with 6 bases between them. A deep-level run was used for the assay. Sequencing used immunoSEQ multiplex PCR; TCRdb keeps in-frame clones, though not all of them. The sample has some 360,000 clones, 73% seen once; the top ten hold roughly 10%. The sample belongs to a study of shared clonotypes between healthy human individuals. The chain is built from TRBV2 and TRBJ1-5; D gene uncertain. The receptor was derived from a man aged 30 to 39 in good health. Sequences were obtained from memory CD4+ T cells sorted from blood. Stated subset: CD45RA-negative fraction. This chain's CDR3 is CASSEAVRPQHF. Here the CDR3 DNA reads TGTGCCAGCAGTGAAGCGGTCCGGCCCCAGCATTTT.